Listed here are 14 T cell receptor beta chains from one sample, sequenced in a study of blood T cells in healthy people across ages. Primers used in a second PCR of roughly 7 to 12 cycles were a sample-barcoded 5' primer and a J-beta primer mix. In TCRdb, the 5' RACE reads were re-called with MiXCR into one record per CDR3 protein. Among approximately 1.5 million distinct CDR3 sequences listed, around 40% were seen once. The sequencing sample was made of blood. These receptors all stem from a woman under 30 in good health.

The chain combines TRBV12-3 or TRBV12-4 with TRBJ2-3; D is ambiguous. This CDR3 has 14 amino acids. Trimming stripped 7 bases from V and 1 base from J, with 12 bases between. The CDR3 nucleotides are TGTGCCAGCACTCCCGAGGCCCGCACAGATACGCAGTATTTT. Residues: CASTPEARTDTQYF.

V and J are TRBV10-3 and TRBJ2-7, with 8 bases matching TRBD1. Looked up from germline, CDR1 is ENHRY and CDR2 is SYGVKD. The J segment lost 1 base and the V segment lost 8 bases, leaving 4 bases of the junction unmatched. CDR3 length: 13 amino acids. The DNA for the CDR3 is TGTGCCATCGGGACAGGTCCATCCTACGAGCAGTACTTC. Translated: CAIGTGPSYEQYF.

This clonotype was observed a few times. The J gene is TRBJ2-3, the V gene TRBV7-2; D remains ambiguous. The CDR3 sequence is 12 residues long. Germline values: CDR1 SGHTA, CDR2 FQGNSA. The V end lost 4 bases, the J end lost 6 bases, and 8 bases lay between the germline ends. CDR3 nucleotides: TGTGCCAGCAGCTCCCTAGTGGATACGCAGTATTTT. Protein sequence: CASSSLVDTQYF.

This clonotype was seen a single time. The genes are TRBV7-9 and TRBJ2-1; 10 positions agree with TRBD2. Germline V gives CDR1 SEHNR, CDR2 FQNEAQ (reference sequence). Trimming at V came to 5 bases and at J to 14 bases, leaving 6 bases not matched to a gene. This CDR3 region has 12 residues. CDR3 sequence: CASSPVGTSEFF. The CDR3, as DNA: TGTGCCAGCAGCCCTGTGGGGACTAGCGAGTTCTTC.

V is TRBV4-1 and J is TRBJ2-2, with 7 bases identical to TRBD2. CDR3 length equals 16 residues. Germline V gene data show CDR1 as MGHRA and CDR2 as YSYEKL. The J segment lost 6 bases and the V segment lost 1 base, leaving 8 bases of the junction unmatched. The CDR3 sequence is CASSQGDGGIPGELFF. The CDR3 DNA reads as TGCGCCAGCAGCCAAGGTGACGGGGGGATACCCGGGGAGCTGTTTTTT.

This clonotype was seen a few times. The V gene is TRBV20-1, the J gene TRBJ1-1, with a possible D match to TRBD1 (6 bases). The CDR3 sequence is 14 residues long. V was trimmed by 6 bases and J by 4 bases, leaving 18 bases between them. Germline lookup yields CDR1 DFQATT and CDR2 SNEGSKA (reference sequence). The CDR3 is CSAPSGEGGTEAFF. CDR3 nucleotides: TGCAGTGCCCCGAGTGGGGAAGGGGGCACTGAAGCTTTCTTT.

This clonotype was detected once. This rearrangement joins TRBV20-1 to TRBJ2-3; 7 bases match TRBD2. From germline, CDR1 is DFQATT and CDR2 SNEGSKA (reference sequence). The CDR3 length is 16 residues. The trim removed 2 bases at V and 0 bases at J, leaving 8 bases unmatched. This chain's CDR3 is CSARTRHGRSTDTQYF. DNA of the CDR3: TGCAGTGCTAGAACCCGCCACGGGAGGAGCACAGATACGCAGTATTTT.

This clonotype was detected only once. The chain links TRBV19 to TRBJ2-7, with D possibly being TRBD1 or TRBD2 (5 bases each). In germline, CDR1 is LNHDA, CDR2 SQIVND (reference sequence). With 5 bases removed from V and 2 bases from J, the gap between germline ends came to 13 bases. The CDR3 totals 14 residues. This CDR3 is CASSRDGSPYEQYF. The CDR3 DNA sequence: TGTGCCAGTAGTCGGGACGGAAGCCCCTACGAGCAGTACTTC.

As to this clonotype: A much larger clone is a single base away; this may be a read error. The chain uses TRBV20-1 and TRBJ2-1, with 7 bases fitting TRBD2. Germline V lookup: CDR1 DFQATT, CDR2 SNEGSKA (reference sequence). The CDR3 sequence is 14 residues long. With V trimmed by 7 bases and J by 5 bases, 11 bases remained unmatched. CDR3 DNA sequence: TGCAGTGGCAGTGTTCTAGCGGACCACAATGAGCAGTTCTTC. Amino acids: CSGSVLADHNEQFF.

This chain links TRBV10-3 with TRBJ1-5; the D is unclear. Germline CDR1 and CDR2: ENHRY and SYGVKD. CDR3 size: 14 residues. The V end was cut by 2 bases, the J end by 6 bases, with 11 bases between. In DNA, the CDR3 is TGTGCCATCAGTGAGGCGGAGGGTCTTCAGCCCCAGCATTTT. Its translation is CAISEAEGLQPQHF.

The V call is TRBV29-1, the J call TRBJ1-1, with D maybe TRBD1 (6 bases). Germline-derived CDR1 and CDR2 are SQVTM and ANQGSEA. V lost 6 bases, J lost 2 bases, and 13 bases lay in between. This CDR3 contains 13 residues. The CDR3 nucleotides are TGCAGCGTCACAGGACAGATAAACACTGAAGCTTTCTTT. Translation gives CSVTGQINTEAFF.

This clonotype was found a few times. J is TRBJ2-3 and V is TRBV29-1; no firm D call. The V end was cut by 1 base, the J end by 4 bases, with 9 bases between. CDR3 length: 13 residues. Germline CDR1 SQVTM, CDR2 ANQGSEA. As DNA, the CDR3 is TGCAGCGTTGAAGCGATCGGGTCAGATACGCAGTATTTT. It is translated as CSVEAIGSDTQYF.

The chain recombines TRBV12-3 or TRBV12-4 with TRBJ2-1; D may match TRBD1 or TRBD2 (5 bases each). V lost 6 bases and J 10 bases, leaving 13 bases between the germline ends. CDR3 length: 12 amino acids. The CDR3 DNA reads TGTGCCAGCAGCTCCGGGACCAAAGAGCAGTTCTTC. Protein product: CASSSGTKEQFF.

V usage is TRBV20-1 and J usage is TRBJ2-3; the match to TRBD2 covers 7 bases. Per the germline V gene, CDR1 is DFQATT and CDR2 is SNEGSKA (reference sequence). V was clipped by 2 bases and J by 2 bases; unmatched bases: 4. The CDR3 runs to 14 residues. Here the CDR3 reads CSARWEGTTDTQYF. Here the CDR3 DNA reads TGCAGTGCTAGATGGGAGGGAACCACAGATACGCAGTATTTT.